A selection of T cell receptor beta chains follows, all from one sample in a study of regulatory T cells in long-lasting Graves disease. TCRdb re-called the multiplex PCR reads with MiXCR, one entry per CDR3 protein. This repertoire shows around 300,000 distinct CDR3 sequences, 20% to 25% found once; its top ten account for just over 55%. The specimen comprised peripheral blood mononuclear cells (PBMCs), sampled when the disease was refractory, from a patient treated with antithyroid drugs. The receptors derive from a female donor with Graves disease. Each CDR3 is given with its conserved first and last residue. The D gene is left open where the match is weak. Only some rows state a clone size, as once, few, many or a class for expanded clones.

J	D	size	V	DNA	CDR3
TRBJ2-5	NA	NA	TRBV5-5	TGTGCCAGCAGCCAGGGACCGAGCAAGACCCAGTACTTC	CASSQGPSKTQYF
TRBJ2-7	NA	few	TRBV10-3	TGTGCCATCACCTTAGACCCAGGACGCGAGCAGTACTTC	CAITLDPGREQYF
TRBJ2-2	NA	many	TRBV11-2	TGTGCCAGCAGCCCCGTAGTTGGGGAGCTGTTTTTT	CASSPVVGELFF
TRBJ1-1	NA	many	TRBV2	TGTGCCAGCAGGGGACACGAAGCTTTCTTT	CASRGHEAFF
TRBJ2-3	TRBD2	NA	TRBV20-1	TGCAGTGCTAGAGATGGGCTAGCGGGAGGGTACGTTACGCAGTATTTT	CSARDGLAGGYVTQYF
TRBJ2-5	NA	many	TRBV6-9	TGTGCCAGCAGTTACGGACGGTACCAAGAGACCCAGTACTTC	CASSYGRYQETQYF
TRBJ2-7	TRBD1	few	TRBV6-1	TGTGCCAGCAGTCTTGGACAGGGAGTCCACGAGCAGTACTTC	CASSLGQGVHEQYF
TRBJ1-5	NA	few	TRBV5-1	TGCGCCAGCAGGCCTCGCAATCAGCCCCAGCATTTT	CASRPRNQPQHF
TRBJ2-1	TRBD2	few	TRBV27	TGTGCCAGCGCCGGGACTAGCCCCTACAATGAGCAGTTCTTC	CASAGTSPYNEQFF
TRBJ1-2	TRBD1	NA	TRBV27	TGTGCCAGCAGTTTGAACCCGGACAGGTTTGGCTACACCTTC	CASSLNPDRFGYTF
TRBJ2-7	TRBD1	many	TRBV28	TGTGCCAGCAGGTTGGACAGGGGATTGGTCGAGCAGTACTTC	CASRLDRGLVEQYF
TRBJ2-5	NA	NA	TRBV28	TGTGCCAGCAGGCCTGGCGGGCGTCGCCAAGAGACCCAGTACTTC	CASRPGGRRQETQYF
TRBJ2-5	NA	many	TRBV30	TGTGCCTGGAGTGTACATGAGACCCAGTACTTC	CAWSVHETQYF
TRBJ2-7	TRBD1	NA	TRBV29-1	TGCAGCGTTGCAAGGCAGGGGGCTCCGGGCGAGCAGTACTTC	CSVARQGAPGEQYF
TRBJ2-7	NA	many	TRBV7-2	TGTGCCAGCAGCCGCATCCCCGAGAGCTCCTACGAGCAGTACTTC	CASSRIPESSYEQYF
TRBJ2-7	NA	NA	TRBV7-2	TGTGCCAGCAGCCCCTCGACAGGGAGGGACGAGCAGTACTTC	CASSPSTGRDEQYF
TRBJ1-4	TRBD1	many	TRBV12-3/TRBV12-4	TGTGCCAGCACATTAGGGACAGGGGATGAAAAACTGTTTTTT	CASTLGTGDEKLFF
TRBJ1-5	NA	many	TRBV28	TGTGCCAGCAACCTGGGAGGGGACGGCAATCAGCCCCAGCATTTT	CASNLGGDGNQPQHF
TRBJ2-7	NA	many	TRBV18	TGTGCCAGCTCCTTTGCGCACGACAGCTACGAGCAGTACTTC	CASSFAHDSYEQYF
TRBJ1-1	NA	few	TRBV5-4	TGTGCCAGCAGCCCCCGGACTCACACTGAAGCTTTCTTT	CASSPRTHTEAFF
TRBJ2-3	NA	NA	TRBV20-1	TGCAGTGCTAGAGAACCTGATGGCACAGATACGCAGTATTTT	CSAREPDGTDTQYF
TRBJ2-5	TRBD2	many	TRBV9	TGTGCCAGCAGCGCAAGGACTAGCGGCCACCAAGAGACCCAGTACTTC	CASSARTSGHQETQYF
TRBJ1-6	TRBD1	many	TRBV7-8	TGTGCCAGCAGGCGTTCGGGACAGGGGAATTCACCCCTCCACTTT	CASRRSGQGNSPLHF
TRBJ2-6	NA	few	TRBV27	TGTGCCAGCTGCCCTCGCCGGGGAGCAGGGGCCAACGTCCTGACTTTC	CASCPRRGAGANVLTF
TRBJ2-3	NA	NA	TRBV28	TGTGCCAGCAGTTCCCCGGGAGTGGCAGATACGCAGTATTTT	CASSSPGVADTQYF
TRBJ1-1	TRBD1	NA	TRBV27	TGTGCCGGCAGTTTAGACCCGACAGGGAGTGGCACTGAAGCTTTCTTT	CAGSLDPTGSGTEAFF
TRBJ2-7	NA	many	TRBV11-2	TGTGCCAGCAGCTTAGGGACACTTAGCTACGAGCAGTACTTC	CASSLGTLSYEQYF
TRBJ2-2	NA	few	TRBV27	TGTGCCAGCAGTCCAGGTTTGCGGACCGGGGAGCTGTTTTTT	CASSPGLRTGELFF
TRBJ2-1	TRBD2	NA	TRBV7-2	TGTGCCAGCAGCTTTTCTAGCGGGAGACACAATGAGCAGTTCTTC	CASSFSSGRHNEQFF
TRBJ2-5	TRBD2	NA	TRBV19	TGTGCCAGTAGACTAGCGGGAGCGCAAGAGACCCAGTACTTC	CASRLAGAQETQYF
TRBJ2-7	NA	many	TRBV2	TGTGCCAGCAGAGGGGGTGAGCAGTACTTC	CASRGGEQYF
TRBJ2-7	TRBD1	many	TRBV28	TGTGCCAGCAGCCAGGACAGGGGGTTCTACGAGCAGTACTTC	CASSQDRGFYEQYF
TRBJ2-7	NA	NA	TRBV6-2/TRBV6-3	TGTGCCAGCAGTCCCCGAGGGGGGCTCACGGACGAGCAGTACTTC	CASSPRGGLTDEQYF